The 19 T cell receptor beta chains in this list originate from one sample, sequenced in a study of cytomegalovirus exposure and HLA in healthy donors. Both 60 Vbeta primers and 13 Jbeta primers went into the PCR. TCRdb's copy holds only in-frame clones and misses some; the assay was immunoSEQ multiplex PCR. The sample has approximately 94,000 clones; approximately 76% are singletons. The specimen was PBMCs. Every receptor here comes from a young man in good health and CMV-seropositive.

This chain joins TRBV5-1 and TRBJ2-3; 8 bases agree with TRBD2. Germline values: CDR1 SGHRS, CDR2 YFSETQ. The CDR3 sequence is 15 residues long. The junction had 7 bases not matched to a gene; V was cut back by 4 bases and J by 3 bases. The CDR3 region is CASSPSGGPTDTQYF. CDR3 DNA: TGCGCCAGCAGCCCTTCGGGGGGGCCGACAGATACGCAGTATTTT.

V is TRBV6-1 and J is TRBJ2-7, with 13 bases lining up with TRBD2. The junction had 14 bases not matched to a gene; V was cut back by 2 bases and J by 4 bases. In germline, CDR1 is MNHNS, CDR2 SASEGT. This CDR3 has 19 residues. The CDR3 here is CASSESWGLAGSQGYEQYF. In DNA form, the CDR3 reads TGTGCCAGCAGTGAAAGTTGGGGACTAGCGGGAAGTCAGGGTTACGAGCAGTACTTC.

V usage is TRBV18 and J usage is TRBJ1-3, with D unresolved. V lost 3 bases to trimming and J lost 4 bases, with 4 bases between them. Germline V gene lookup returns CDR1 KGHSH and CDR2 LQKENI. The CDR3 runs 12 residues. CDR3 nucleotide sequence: TGTGCCAGCTCACCCGTGGGAAACACCATATATTTT. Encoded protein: CASSPVGNTIYF.

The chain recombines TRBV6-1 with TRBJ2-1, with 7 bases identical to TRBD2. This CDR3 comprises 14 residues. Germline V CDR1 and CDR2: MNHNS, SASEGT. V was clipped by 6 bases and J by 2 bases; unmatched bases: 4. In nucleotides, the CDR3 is TGTGCCAGCAGCGGACTAGTAGCCTACAATGAGCAGTTCTTC. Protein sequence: CASSGLVAYNEQFF.

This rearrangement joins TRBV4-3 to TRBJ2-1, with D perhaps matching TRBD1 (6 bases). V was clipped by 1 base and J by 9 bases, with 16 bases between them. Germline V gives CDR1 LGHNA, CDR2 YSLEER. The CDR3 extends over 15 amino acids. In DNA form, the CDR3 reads TGCGCCAGCAGCCAAGGGGCAGGGGCGCTTTTTGAGCAGTTCTTC. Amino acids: CASSQGAGALFEQFF.

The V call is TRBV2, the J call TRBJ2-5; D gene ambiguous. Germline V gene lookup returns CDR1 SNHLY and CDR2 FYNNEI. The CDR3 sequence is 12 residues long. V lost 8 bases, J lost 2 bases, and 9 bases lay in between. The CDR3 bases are TGTGCCAGCGGTACGGAGCAAGAGACCCAGTACTTC. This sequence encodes CASGTEQETQYF.

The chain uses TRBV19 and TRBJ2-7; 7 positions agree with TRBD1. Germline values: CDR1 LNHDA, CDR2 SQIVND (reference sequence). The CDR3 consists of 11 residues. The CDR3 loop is CASSLKWDSCV. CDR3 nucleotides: TGTGCCAGTAGTCTCAAATGGGACAGTTGCGTC.

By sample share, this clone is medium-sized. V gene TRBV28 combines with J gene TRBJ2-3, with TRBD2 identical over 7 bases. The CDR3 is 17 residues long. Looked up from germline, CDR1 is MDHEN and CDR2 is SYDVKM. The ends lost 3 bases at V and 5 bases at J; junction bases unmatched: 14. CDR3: CASSLGVGGSDQDTQYF. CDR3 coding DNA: TGTGCCAGCAGTTTGGGGGTGGGGGGGTCGGACCAAGATACGCAGTATTTT.

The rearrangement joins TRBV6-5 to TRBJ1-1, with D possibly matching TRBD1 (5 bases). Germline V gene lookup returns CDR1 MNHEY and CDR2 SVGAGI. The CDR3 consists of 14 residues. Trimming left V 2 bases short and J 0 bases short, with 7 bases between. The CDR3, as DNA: TGTGCCAGCAGTTACGGGGCTGTGAACACTGAAGCTTTCTTT. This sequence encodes CASSYGAVNTEAFF.

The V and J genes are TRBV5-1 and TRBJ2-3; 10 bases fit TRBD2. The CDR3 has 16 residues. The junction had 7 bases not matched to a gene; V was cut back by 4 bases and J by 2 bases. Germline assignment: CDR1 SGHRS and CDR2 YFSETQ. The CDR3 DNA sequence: TGCGCCAGCAGCCCTAGGACTAGCGGTCCCACAGATACGCAGTATTTT. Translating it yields CASSPRTSGPTDTQYF.

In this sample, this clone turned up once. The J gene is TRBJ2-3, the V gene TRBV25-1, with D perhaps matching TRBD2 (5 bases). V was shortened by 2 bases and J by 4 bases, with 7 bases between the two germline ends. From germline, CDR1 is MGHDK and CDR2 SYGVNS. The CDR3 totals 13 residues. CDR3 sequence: CASSERGPDTQYF. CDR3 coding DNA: TGTGCCAGCAGTGAACGAGGGCCAGATACGCAGTATTTT.

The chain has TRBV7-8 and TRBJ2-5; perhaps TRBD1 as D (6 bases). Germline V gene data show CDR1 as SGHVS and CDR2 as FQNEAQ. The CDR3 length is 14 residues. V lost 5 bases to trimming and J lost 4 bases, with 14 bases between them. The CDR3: CASSESGHSETQYF. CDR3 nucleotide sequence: TGTGCCAGCAGCGAATCGGGACACTCAGAGACCCAGTACTTC.

The CDR3 DNA sequence: TGCGCCAGTAATATGGGGGGTCGGACTGAAGCTTTCTTT. It is translated as CASNMGGRTEAFF. The genes are TRBV5-1 and TRBJ1-1; D might be TRBD1 (5 bases). In germline, CDR1 is SGHRS, CDR2 YFSETQ. V dropped 8 bases and J dropped 5 bases, with 16 bases sitting between them. CDR3 size: 13 residues.

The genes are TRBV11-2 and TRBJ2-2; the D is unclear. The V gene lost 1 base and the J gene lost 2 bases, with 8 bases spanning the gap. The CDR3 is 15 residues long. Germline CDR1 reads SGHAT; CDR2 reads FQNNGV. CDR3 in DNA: TGTGCCAGCAGCTTAGCCGTACTCAACACCGGGGAGCTGTTTTTT. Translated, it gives CASSLAVLNTGELFF.

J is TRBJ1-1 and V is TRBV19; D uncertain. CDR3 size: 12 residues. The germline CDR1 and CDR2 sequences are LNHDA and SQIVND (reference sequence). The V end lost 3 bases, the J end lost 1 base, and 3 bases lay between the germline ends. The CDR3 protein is CASSIQNTEAFF. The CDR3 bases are TGTGCCAGTAGTATCCAGAACACTGAAGCTTTCTTT.

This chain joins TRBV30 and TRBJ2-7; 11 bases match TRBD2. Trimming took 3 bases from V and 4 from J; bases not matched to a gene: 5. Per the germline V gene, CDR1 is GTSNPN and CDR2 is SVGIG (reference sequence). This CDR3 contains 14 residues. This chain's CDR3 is CAWSNSGRGYEQYF. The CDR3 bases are TGTGCCTGGAGCAATAGCGGGAGGGGGTACGAGCAGTACTTC. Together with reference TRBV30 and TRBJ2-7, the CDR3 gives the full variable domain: SQTIHQWPATLVQPVGSPLSLECTVEGTSNPNLYWYRQAAGRGLQLLFYSVGIGQISSEVPQNLSASRPQDRQFILSSKKLLLSDSGFYLCAWSNSGRGYEQYFGPGTRLTVT.

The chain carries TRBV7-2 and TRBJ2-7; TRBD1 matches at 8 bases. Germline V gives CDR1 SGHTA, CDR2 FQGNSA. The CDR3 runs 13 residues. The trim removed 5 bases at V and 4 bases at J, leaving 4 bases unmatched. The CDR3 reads CASSIGTGYEQYF. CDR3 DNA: TGTGCCAGCAGCATCGGGACAGGATACGAGCAGTACTTC.

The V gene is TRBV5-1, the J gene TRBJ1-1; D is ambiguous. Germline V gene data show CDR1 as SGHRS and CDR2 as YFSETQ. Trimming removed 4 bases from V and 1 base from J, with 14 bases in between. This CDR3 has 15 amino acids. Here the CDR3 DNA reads TGCGCCAGCAGCGATGGTCGGGGATGGAACACTGAAGCTTTCTTT. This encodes CASSDGRGWNTEAFF.

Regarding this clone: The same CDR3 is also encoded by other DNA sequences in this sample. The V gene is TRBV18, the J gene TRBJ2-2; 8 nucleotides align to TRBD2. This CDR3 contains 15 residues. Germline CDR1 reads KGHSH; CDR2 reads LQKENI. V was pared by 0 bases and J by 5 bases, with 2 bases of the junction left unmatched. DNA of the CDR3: TGTGCCAGCTCACCACCTAGCGGGACAACCGGGGAGCTGTTTTTT. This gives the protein CASSPPSGTTGELFF.